The next 21 T cell receptor beta chains were all read from a single sample in a study of cytomegalovirus exposure and HLA in healthy donors. This table comes from immunoSEQ multiplex PCR, and its TCRdb copy is limited to in-frame clones, with some not included. The sample yields 100,000 to 150,000 clones, around 94% seen once. Source material: PBMCs. These receptors came from a woman aged 18-30 years in good health and CMV-seronegative.

The V and J genes are TRBV27 and TRBJ2-1; tentative D call: TRBD1 (5 bases). Trimming stripped 6 bases from V and 0 bases from J, with 15 bases between. The length of the CDR3 is 16 residues. The germline gives CDR1 MNHEY, CDR2 SMNVEV (reference sequence). CDR3 residues: CASSKLSGPSYNEQFF. The CDR3 DNA sequence: TGTGCCAGCAGCAAATTGTCAGGGCCCTCCTACAATGAGCAGTTCTTC.

J is TRBJ2-2 and V is TRBV5-1; 10 bases match TRBD2. The CDR3 totals 15 residues. Germline CDR1 reads SGHRS; CDR2 reads YFSETQ. V was clipped by 2 bases and J by 7 bases; unmatched bases: 5. CDR3 DNA: TGCGCCAGCAGCTTAACAGCGGGAGGGCACGGGGAGCTGTTTTTT. Translation: CASSLTAGGHGELFF.

CDR3 bases: TGTGCCAGCAGCGTACTAGCGGAAACCTACAATGAGCAGTTCTTC. The encoded protein is CASSVLAETYNEQFF. V and J are TRBV9 and TRBJ2-1; 7 bases agree with TRBD2. The CDR3 runs to 15 residues. Germline assignment: CDR1 SGDLS and CDR2 YYNGEE. Trimming removed 1 base from V and 2 bases from J; junction bases left unmatched: 3.

The chain combines TRBV27 with TRBJ1-2; 8 nucleotides line up with TRBD1. V lost 6 bases to trimming and J lost 4 bases; unmatched junction nucleotides: 4. The CDR3 runs 13 residues. Germline lookup yields CDR1 MNHEY and CDR2 SMNVEV (reference sequence). CDR3 nucleotide sequence: TGTGCCAGCAGACTTACAGGGGGCTATGGCTACACCTTC. It yields the protein CASRLTGGYGYTF.

The V call is TRBV13, the J call TRBJ1-1, with TRBD1 identical over 10 bases. The germline CDR1 and CDR2 sequences are PRHDT and FYEKMQ (reference sequence). V shed 4 bases and J 6 bases; nucleotides not matched to a gene: 8. The CDR3 spans 15 residues. CDR3 nucleotide sequence: TGTGCCAGCAGCTCGGGGGGACAGGGGAGGGCTGAAGCTTTCTTT. Its protein product is CASSSGGQGRAEAFF.

V gene TRBV5-1 combines with J gene TRBJ2-6, with 7 bases fitting TRBD2. There are 17 residues in the CDR3. In germline, CDR1 is SGHRS, CDR2 YFSETQ. The trim removed 4 bases at V and 0 bases at J, leaving 7 bases unmatched. The CDR3 reads CASSPRGGDSGANVLTF. CDR3 nucleotides: TGCGCCAGCAGCCCCCGGGGAGGGGACTCTGGGGCCAACGTCCTGACTTTC.

The chain uses TRBV27 and TRBJ1-3, with D possibly TRBD1 on 5 matching bases. Trimming took 3 bases from V and 6 from J, leaving 15 bases between them. This CDR3 has 15 amino acids. CDR1 is MNHEY, CDR2 SMNVEV, per germline (reference sequence). Here the CDR3 reads CASSFGRGRENTIYF. DNA for the CDR3: TGTGCCAGCAGTTTTGGTAGGGGTCGAGAAAACACCATATATTTT.

The rearrangement joins TRBV5-5 to TRBJ1-6; D is unclear. CDR1 and CDR2 from the germline V gene are SGHKS and YYEKEE (reference sequence). V lost 2 bases, J lost 7 bases, and 13 bases lay in between. The CDR3 has 15 amino acids. In DNA form, the CDR3 reads TGTGCCAGCAGCTTCAGAGGGCCAATCAATTCACCCCTCCACTTT. This encodes CASSFRGPINSPLHF.

The rearrangement joins TRBV5-4 to TRBJ1-4; D is uncertain. Trimming took off 6 bases at V and 1 base at J, with 10 bases between the two ends. Germline-derived CDR1 and CDR2 are SGHNT and YYREEE (reference sequence). The CDR3 is 14 residues long. Here the CDR3 DNA reads TGTGCCAGCACCACATGGCAAACTAATGAAAAACTGTTTTTT. It specifies CASTTWQTNEKLFF. Full variable domain (remainder filled in from reference TRBV5-4 and TRBJ1-4): ETGVTQSPTHLIKTRGQQVTLRCSSQSGHNTVSWYQQALGQGPQFIFQYYREEENGRGNFPPRFSGLQFPNYSSELNVNALELDDSALYLCASTTWQTNEKLFFGSGTQLSVL.

The genes are TRBV5-5 and TRBJ1-5; tentatively, D is TRBD1 (6 bases). This CDR3 is 17 amino acids long. Germline V gives CDR1 SGHKS, CDR2 YYEKEE (reference sequence). Trimming removed 0 bases from V and 2 bases from J, with 15 bases in between. The CDR3 here is CASSLVARGAGNQPQHF. The CDR3 DNA is TGTGCCAGCAGCTTGGTCGCACGGGGGGCCGGCAATCAGCCCCAGCATTTT.

This clone was found once. This chain links TRBV9 with TRBJ1-1; weak D call: TRBD1 (6 bases). V shed 1 base and J shed 1 base, with 11 bases lying between them. The CDR3 runs to 15 residues. Germline CDR1 and CDR2: SGDLS and YYNGEE. Here the CDR3 reads CASSVSQDRNTEAFF. The DNA for the CDR3 is TGTGCCAGCAGCGTAAGCCAGGACAGGAACACTGAAGCTTTCTTT.

The chain recombines TRBV28 with TRBJ1-4; 7 bases are shared with TRBD1. This CDR3 spans 16 amino acids. In germline, CDR1 is MDHEN, CDR2 SYDVKM. With V trimmed by 5 bases and J by 2 bases, 8 bases remained unmatched. CDR3 region: CASSGLLRGTNEKLFF. CDR3 nucleotide sequence: TGTGCCAGCAGTGGCCTACTCAGGGGGACTAATGAAAAACTGTTTTTT.

The chain carries TRBV5-1 and TRBJ2-2; 14 positions match TRBD2. This CDR3 is built from 20 residues. Germline CDR1 is SGHRS and CDR2 is YFSETQ. The junction had 17 bases not matched to a gene; V was cut back by 6 bases and J by 4 bases. The CDR3 DNA reads as TGCGCCAGCACCACGGTTGGAGGCGTGGGACTAGCGGGGGTCACCGGGGAGCTGTTTTTT. This translates into CASTTVGGVGLAGVTGELFF.

The chain carries TRBV6-6 and TRBJ2-7, with 8 bases aligning to TRBD1. The V segment lost 5 bases and the J segment 7 bases; nucleotides outside the gene matches: 7. The CDR3 extends over 13 amino acids. CDR1 is MNHNY and CDR2 is SVGAGI in the germline V gene (reference sequence). The CDR3 bases are TGTGCCAGCAGTGACAGGGGTCATAGTGAGCAGTACTTC. Protein product: CASSDRGHSEQYF.

This clone has only one observation. CDR3 DNA: TGCGCCAGCAGGGCCGGGTTCCAAGGTAATGAGCAGTTCTTC. Its translation: CASRAGFQGNEQFF. The chain has TRBV5-1 and TRBJ2-1; D ambiguous. In germline, CDR1 is SGHRS, CDR2 YFSETQ. The V end lost 5 bases, the J end lost 7 bases, and 16 bases lay between the germline ends. This CDR3 comprises 14 residues.

This chain links TRBV28 with TRBJ2-5, with TRBD2 matching 7 bases. The CDR3 loop spans 12 amino acids. The germline gives CDR1 MDHEN, CDR2 SYDVKM. CDR3 sequence reads: CSHGGNQETQYF. CDR3 nucleotides: TGTTCGCACGGGGGGAACCAAGAGACCCAGTACTTC.

The gene calls are TRBV5-1 and TRBJ1-2; 10 positions agree with TRBD1. The V gene end was trimmed by 4 bases and the J gene end by 8 bases; junction bases not matched to a gene: 11. Per germline, CDR1 SGHRS and CDR2 YFSETQ. This CDR3 has 15 amino acids. The CDR3 reads CASSPIGQGGEGYTF. The DNA of the CDR3 is TGCGCCAGCAGCCCCATAGGACAGGGGGGAGAAGGCTACACCTTC.

In its sample, this clone was seen once. V and J are TRBV28 and TRBJ2-3; TRBD1 matches 8 bases. CDR3 length equals 15 residues. The trim removed 7 bases at V and 0 bases at J, leaving 6 bases unmatched. Germline lookup yields CDR1 MDHEN and CDR2 SYDVKM. The chain's CDR3 is CASNPDRGSTDTQYF. Here the CDR3 DNA reads TGTGCCAGCAACCCAGACAGGGGTAGCACAGATACGCAGTATTTT.

The chain carries TRBV11-2 and TRBJ1-1, with TRBD1 identical over 8 bases. The CDR3 totals 16 residues. Germline loops: CDR1 SGHAT, CDR2 FQNNGV. J gave up 2 bases and V 5 bases, and 10 bases lay outside the gene matches. The CDR3 sequence: CASSTPGQAINTEAFF. CDR3 nucleotides: TGTGCCAGCAGCACGCCGGGACAGGCGATCAACACTGAAGCTTTCTTT.

The chain recombines TRBV15 with TRBJ2-3, with 9 bases lining up with TRBD1. The trim removed 0 bases at V and 3 bases at J, leaving 1 base unmatched. Germline V gene data show CDR1 as LNHNV and CDR2 as YYDKDF (reference sequence). This CDR3 spans 15 amino acids. The CDR3 protein is CATSRDGTGTDTQYF. Here the CDR3 DNA reads TGTGCCACCAGCAGAGATGGGACAGGGACAGATACGCAGTATTTT.

The V and J genes are TRBV9 and TRBJ1-3; unclear D gene. V gave up 0 bases and J gave up 0 bases, with 10 bases separating them. The CDR3 contains 16 residues. Germline V CDR1 and CDR2: SGDLS, YYNGEE. CDR3 in amino acids: CASSVGSAVSGNTIYF. The CDR3 DNA follows: TGTGCCAGCAGCGTAGGTTCCGCAGTCTCTGGAAACACCATATATTTT.